The sequence of this T cell receptor beta chain was determined in a study of shared clonotypes between healthy human individuals. Study information: Every donor yielded three CD4 naive, three CD4 memory, two CD8 naive and one CD8 memory plate. Study results and caveats: All-four-donor shared clonotypes had higher generation probabilities than non-shared clonotypes did.

Trimming left V 2 bases short and J 6 bases short, with 2 bases between. Germline V gene lookup returns CDR1 SGDLS and CDR2 YYNGEE. This CDR3 spans 11 amino acids. The naive CD8 subset, CD45RO-negative cells positively selected for CCR7, excluded terminally differentiated effector memory CD45RA+ cells. Several immunoSEQ plates received, in even portions, the genomic DNA of each subset. This table comes from immunoSEQ multiplex PCR, and its TCRdb copy is limited to in-frame clones, with some not included. The sample comprises just over 2,000,000 clones, about 95% of which are singletons, and roughly 1% rests with the top ten. This clone was picked up one time. Its target is not known. The same CDR3 can be traced to other DNA sequences in this sample.

The chain couples TRBV9 to TRBJ2-2, with unresolved D. The specimen was naive CD8+ T cells sorted from blood. This TCR came from a young man in good health. CDR3 loop: CASSVSGELFF. The DNA for the CDR3 is TGTGCCAGCAGCGTCTCCGGGGAGCTGTTTTTT.